The 2 T cell receptor beta chains in this list originate from one sample, sequenced in a study of identical twins. Via MiXCR, TCRdb re-called the 5' RACE reads, giving one row per CDR3 protein. The table has 210,000 or so distinct CDR3 sequences, about 7.5% seen once. This sample was shared with a second study, whose subject was yellow fever vaccine responses in identical twins.

The specimen sequenced was memory (CD45RO+) T cells sorted from blood. These receptors all stem from a woman aged 18-29 years in good health.

This clonotype occurred many times. The gene calls are TRBV10-3 and TRBJ2-1, with 10 bases aligning to TRBD2. Germline loops: CDR1 ENHRY, CDR2 SYGVKD. The V and J ends lost 8 bases and 5 bases, in that order; junction bases with no gene match: 6. This CDR3 is 14 amino acids long. CDR3 sequence reads: CAIARLAGDNEQFF. The CDR3 DNA reads as TGTGCCATCGCTAGACTAGCGGGTGACAATGAGCAGTTCTTC.

The genes are TRBV6-5 and TRBJ1-4; D gene unclear. Germline V lookup: CDR1 MNHEY, CDR2 SVGAGI. The CDR3 is made up of 17 amino acids. V lost 2 bases and J lost 0, with 13 bases in between. As DNA, the CDR3 is TGTGCCAGCAGTTACACAACGACCGGGGCAACTAATGAAAAACTGTTTTTT. Translating gives CASSYTTTGATNEKLFF.